Given below is one T cell receptor beta chain in context. TCRdb processed the RT-PCR reads anew with MiXCR; each CDR3 protein has one entry. The profile shows around 700,000 distinct CDR3 sequences, about 14% of them singletons. The CDR3 totals 15 residues. Per germline, CDR1 SGHNT and CDR2 YYREEE (reference sequence). The V end was cut by 0 bases, the J end by 1 base, with 9 bases between. Sequenced material: memory CD4+ T cells from blood. The sequence came from a female donor in good health, serving as a healthy control. The V call is TRBV5-4, the J call TRBJ2-3; D not certain. This chain's CDR3 is CASSLDSYGTDTQYF. The DNA for the CDR3 is TGTGCCAGCAGCTTGGACTCCTATGGCACAGATACGCAGTATTTT.